This TCR beta chain emerged from a study of Ad26.COV2.S vaccination and SARS-CoV-2 variants. Deletions cut 5 bases from V and 2 bases from J, with 13 bases between. This CDR3 has 15 residues. Per germline, CDR1 SGHTA and CDR2 FQGNSA. This sample's treatment: approximately 18 received Ad26.COV2.S at low or high dose, single or two shots; five or six received placebo; per-sample allocation not given. All samples were drawn on day 63, counting from the first vaccine or placebo injection. Spike of the Wuhan-strain SARS-CoV-2 was expressed by an Ad26 vector, which formed the vaccine. Sequencing used immunoSEQ multiplex PCR; TCRdb keeps in-frame clones, though not all of them. The sample lists about 680,000 clones; around 92% were seen once.

This sequence was found in a person between 18 and 65 years old who received the Ad26.COV2.S COVID-19 vaccine or a placebo. The chain joins TRBV7-2 to TRBJ1-5; D is perhaps TRBD1 (6 bases). This material consisted of peripheral blood, taken in a trial of Ad26.COV2.S vaccine versus placebo. The CDR3 coding sequence is TGTGCCAGCAGCCAGAGGGGGGGAGGCAATCAGCCCCAGCATTTT. This translates into CASSQRGGGNQPQHF.